This is a list of T cell receptor beta chains from one sample in a study of blood T cell repertoires in COVID-19. Here immunoSEQ multiplex PCR was the method, and the copy in TCRdb shows in-frame clones only, minus some. The data contain about 49,000 clones, over 65% of them singletons. Sequenced input: peripheral blood. The receptors come from a woman between 65 and 79 years old with acute or convalescent COVID-19. The CDR3 runs from the conserved cysteine through the conserved F or W. The D gene is left open where the match is weak.

>TRBV2|TRBD1|TRBJ2-1
CASKWTGAVDEQFF
>TRBV6-6|NA|TRBJ2-1
CASRIGGNEQFF
>TRBV5-1|NA|TRBJ1-3
CASSPGTAQGNTIYF
>TRBV24-1|NA|TRBJ1-5
CATSDFLQPQHF
>TRBV5-1|NA|TRBJ2-7
CASSLQGGNEQYF
>TRBV7-2|TRBD2|TRBJ2-7
CASSLTQGLAVGGTGEQYF
>TRBV7-9|NA|TRBJ1-2
CASSGKELGAYGYTF
>TRBV5-6|NA|TRBJ1-5
CASSYGGIGQPQHF
>TRBV28|NA|TRBJ2-5
CASSLAGPGTQYF
>TRBV28|NA|TRBJ1-6
CASTGNSPLHF
>TRBV6-5|NA|TRBJ1-3
CASGSSGNTIYF
>TRBV5-1|TRBD1|TRBJ1-3
CASSATGTGNTIYF
>TRBV19|TRBD2|TRBJ2-7
CASSRGLADPYEQYF
>TRBV18|TRBD1|TRBJ1-2
CASSLDRAEGYTF
>TRBV11-2|TRBD1|TRBJ1-2
CASSPPRTGPLGYYGYTF
>TRBV2|TRBD1|TRBJ1-4
CASKGAYTNEKLFF
>TRBV5-6|NA|TRBJ2-7
CASSSGPTGTQQYF
>TRBV7-9|TRBD1|TRBJ2-7
CASAPIGQDPLRDEQYF
>TRBV7-9|NA|TRBJ2-7
CASSRGASEEQYF
>TRBV10-3|NA|TRBJ2-7
CAISEEGAASSYEQYF
>TRBV6-5|TRBD1|TRBJ1-2
CASSPNRGSNYGYTF
>TRBV4-1|NA|TRBJ2-3
CASSQEGGGLTDTQYF
>TRBV6-5|NA|TRBJ1-5
CASNREWQPQHF
>TRBV6-5|TRBD1|TRBJ1-2
CASTLDRAYGYTF
>TRBV6-5|NA|TRBJ1-1
CASRSGSGGGAFF
>TRBV7-2|TRBD1|TRBJ1-2
CASSSRPPPPGQGNGYTF
>TRBV5-1|TRBD2|TRBJ2-1
CASSTGLGREQFF
>TRBV28|TRBD1|TRBJ1-2
CASSLTGTGVYGYTF
>TRBV7-9|TRBD2|TRBJ2-7
CASSLVGREDVTYEQYF
>TRBV4-3|NA|TRBJ2-5
CASSRHREGETQYF
>TRBV28|TRBD2|TRBJ2-1
CASSLVLAGVNEQFF
>TRBV5-1|NA|TRBJ2-2
CASSLSLADSGELFF
>TRBV12-3/TRBV12-4|NA|TRBJ1-5
CASSLQRDQPQHF
>TRBV10-2|NA|TRBJ1-3
CASSEVANTIYF
>TRBV20-1|NA|TRBJ2-3
CSASLRLSSTDTQYF
>TRBV28|TRBD1|TRBJ1-5
CASSSSMGQFLGQPQHF
>TRBV5-6|NA|TRBJ2-7
CASSLLLSRGYEQYF
>TRBV7-2|TRBD1|TRBJ2-3
CASSSSGTGFSTDTQYF
>TRBV28|NA|TRBJ1-2
CASSYGRTGSYTF
>TRBV4-1|TRBD1|TRBJ2-7
CASRRGTGNYEQYF
>TRBV5-3|TRBD1|TRBJ1-2
CARSLVGDRSFYGYTF
>TRBV5-1|NA|TRBJ2-7
CASSFTGRVEQYF
>TRBV7-9|TRBD1|TRBJ1-2
CASSSKPLGTGKGGYTF
>TRBV28|NA|TRBJ1-1
CASTLPGVNTEAFF
>TRBV6-1|TRBD2|TRBJ2-1
CASSEGGGPFLIF
>TRBV12-1|NA|TRBJ2-3
CASSYCSVDTQYF
>TRBV5-1|TRBD1|TRBJ2-5
CASSLKLDRVGTQYF
>TRBV10-2|TRBD1|TRBJ1-1
CASRLGTGGWKRNTEAFF
>TRBV28|NA|TRBJ1-2
CASSTRTGNYGYTF
>TRBV4-2|TRBD2|TRBJ2-7
CASSQGRVLAGAGYEQYF
>TRBV19|NA|TRBJ2-7
CASGAAGAYYEQYF
>TRBV7-8|TRBD1|TRBJ1-5
CASSFGGGRNQPQHF